This T cell receptor beta chain was identified in a study of technical replicates of blood from a handful of donors. Assay used: immunoSEQ multiplex PCR; TCRdb lists only in-frame clones, some missing. The table includes 55,000 to 70,000 clones, approximately 86% detected once. Trimming removed 6 bases from V and 0 bases from J; junction bases left unmatched: 6. The CDR3 contains 16 residues. Germline CDR1 and CDR2: WSHSY and SAAADI. V and J are TRBV10-2 and TRBJ1-1; 11 positions agree with TRBD1. The sequence was collected from a human donor in good health. Some clones in this sample may be carry-over from other donors' samples. Source material: PBMCs. The DNA for the CDR3 is TGCGCCAGCAGGGCCGGGACAGGGGGTATGAACACTGAAGCTTTCTTT. This sequence encodes CASRAGTGGMNTEAFF.